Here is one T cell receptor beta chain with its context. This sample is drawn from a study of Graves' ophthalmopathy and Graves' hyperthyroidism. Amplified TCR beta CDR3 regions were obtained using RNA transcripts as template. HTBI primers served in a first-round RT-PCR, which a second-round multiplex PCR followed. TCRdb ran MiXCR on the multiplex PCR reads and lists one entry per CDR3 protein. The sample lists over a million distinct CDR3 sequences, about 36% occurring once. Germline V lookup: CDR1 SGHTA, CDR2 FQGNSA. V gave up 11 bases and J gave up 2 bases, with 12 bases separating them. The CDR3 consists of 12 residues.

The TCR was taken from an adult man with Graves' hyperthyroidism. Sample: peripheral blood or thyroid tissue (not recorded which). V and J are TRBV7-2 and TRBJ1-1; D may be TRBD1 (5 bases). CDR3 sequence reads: CAWKRGNTEAFF. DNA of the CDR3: TGTGCCTGGAAACGGGGCAACACTGAAGCTTTCTTT.